This T cell receptor beta chain was sequenced for a study of blood T cells in healthy people across ages. Whole-study results and caveats: With donor CMV status unknown, expanded clonotype changes were possibly confounded.

This clonotype was seen only a few times. Its specificity is not known. Donors each provided about 10 milliliters of peripheral blood. Primers used in a second PCR of about 7 to 12 cycles were a sample-barcoded 5' primer and a J-beta primer mix. TCRdb used MiXCR to reprocess the 5' RACE reads, holding one entry per CDR3 protein. The sample lists 910,000 or so distinct CDR3 sequences; roughly 51% were seen once. The CDR3 covers 13 residues. Trimming shortened V by 3 bases and J by 6 bases, and 11 bases separated the two germline ends. The receptor was isolated from an older woman in good health. Sample: blood. V and J are TRBV12-3 or TRBV12-4 and TRBJ1-2; D not resolved. The CDR3 DNA is TGTGCCAGCAGTTTCCGCCCGACGGATGGCTACACCTTC. This translates into CASSFRPTDGYTF.